The 20 T cell receptor beta chains below all came from one sample that was sequenced in a study of T cell changes during pregnancy in multiple sclerosis. Using immunoSEQ multiplex PCR, the repertoire was profiled, and TCRdb retains in-frame clones only, with some absent. The profile covers around 70,000 clones, with more than 85% appearing a single time and 1.5% to 2% taken by the ten largest. The specimen comprised peripheral blood, sampled in the first trimester of pregnancy. These receptors all come from a female donor in good health, enrolled as a control in a pregnancy study.

The chain combines TRBV7-2 with TRBJ2-7, with D unresolved. Germline CDR1 is SGHTA and CDR2 is FQGNSA. CDR3 size: 12 residues. V was pared by 5 bases and J by 3 bases, with 8 bases between. The CDR3 DNA sequence: TGTGCCAGCAGCGCCTGGCTCTACGAGCAGTACTTC. This codes for CASSAWLYEQYF. The whole variable domain, remainder taken from reference TRBV7-2 and TRBJ2-7, is GAGVSQSPSNKVTEKGKDVELRCDPISGHTALYWYRQSLGQGLEFLIYFQGNSAPDKSGLPSDRFSAERTGGSVSTLTIQRTQQEDSAVYLCASSAWLYEQYFGPGTRLTVT.

The CDR3 sequence: CASSQPMTSGYNEQFF. Here the CDR3 DNA reads TGCGCCAGCAGCCAACCAATGACTAGCGGATACAATGAGCAGTTCTTC. The V gene is TRBV4-1, the J gene TRBJ2-1, with 9 bases aligning to TRBD2. Trimming removed 2 bases from V and 4 bases from J; junction bases left unmatched: 6. The CDR3 consists of 16 residues. Germline V CDR1 and CDR2: MGHRA, YSYEKL.

This clone was found once. V usage is TRBV27 and J usage is TRBJ1-1, with D hard to call. Germline CDR1 is MNHEY and CDR2 is SMNVEV (reference sequence). V shed 4 bases and J shed 8 bases, with 14 bases lying between them. This CDR3 has 13 amino acids. For the CDR3, the DNA is TGTGCCAGCAGTTCGGGAGGGTCCAACGAAGCTTTCTTT. Translation gives CASSSGGSNEAFF.

The chain employs TRBV4-1 and TRBJ2-2; 7 nucleotides line up with TRBD1. Germline trimming cut 4 bases from V and 0 bases from J; bases unmatched to any gene: 5. The CDR3 extends over 16 amino acids. Germline V gene sequence: CDR1 MGHRA, CDR2 YSYEKL. The CDR3 is CASSLRQGTNTGELFF. DNA of the CDR3: TGCGCCAGCAGCCTTCGACAGGGTACGAACACCGGGGAGCTGTTTTTT.

The rearrangement uses TRBV30 and TRBJ1-3; 7 nucleotides match TRBD1. After removal of 1 base from V and 3 bases from J, the junction contained 6 bases not matched to a gene. This CDR3 is 15 amino acids long. Germline CDR1 reads GTSNPN; CDR2 reads SVGIG (reference sequence). The DNA of the CDR3 is TGTGCCTGGAGTGGAAGACAGGGTCTTGGAAACACCATATATTTT. Translated: CAWSGRQGLGNTIYF.

The genes are TRBV7-8 and TRBJ1-4; 10 positions match TRBD1. There are 16 residues in the CDR3. Germline CDR1 is SGHVS and CDR2 is FQNEAQ. The V and J ends lost 5 bases and 7 bases, in that order; junction bases with no gene match: 10. The CDR3 coding sequence is TGTGCCAGCAGCCCGGAGGGACAGGGGATTGCTGAAAAACTGTTTTTT. This translates into CASSPEGQGIAEKLFF.

V gene TRBV6-5 combines with J gene TRBJ2-7; D is perhaps TRBD2 (6 bases). V was cut by 6 bases and J by 0 bases, with 15 bases left in between. Germline CDR1 and CDR2: MNHEY and SVGAGI. The CDR3 runs 15 residues. CDR3 in amino acids: CASSNSGGPSYEQYF. The CDR3 DNA reads as TGTGCCAGCAGCAATAGCGGAGGCCCCTCCTACGAGCAGTACTTC.

This chain links TRBV27 with TRBJ2-7; 9 bases fit TRBD1. The CDR3 runs to 14 residues. CDR1 is MNHEY and CDR2 is SMNVEV in the germline V gene (reference sequence). The V and J ends lost 8 bases and 3 bases, in that order; junction bases with no gene match: 8. As DNA, the CDR3 is TGTGCCAGCGGGGAAGGGACAGGGATCTACGAGCAGTACTTC. Its translation is CASGEGTGIYEQYF.

The genes are TRBV2 and TRBJ1-1; the match to TRBD1 covers 8 bases. V lost 7 bases, J lost 3 bases, and 10 bases stayed unmatched. Germline CDR1 is SNHLY and CDR2 is FYNNEI. This CDR3 is built from 15 residues. CDR3 loop: CASIRVGQGDTEAFF. The DNA of the CDR3 is TGTGCCAGCATAAGGGTTGGACAGGGAGACACTGAAGCTTTCTTT.

V gene TRBV28 combines with J gene TRBJ1-2; TRBD1 agrees at 7 bases. The CDR3 is 15 residues long. The V segment lost 1 base and the J segment 6 bases; nucleotides outside the gene matches: 8. CDR1 is MDHEN and CDR2 is SYDVKM in the germline V gene. Here the CDR3 DNA reads TGTGCCAGCAGTTTATCCTACTCAGGGGGGAATGGCTACACCTTC. This translates into CASSLSYSGGNGYTF.

Points on this clone: The missing conserved phenylalanine or tryptophan at the end of this CDR3 makes a read error likely. No DNA is shown, since the ends of the CDR3 on it are uncertain; the CDR3 is the one TCRdb lists. The V gene is TRBV5-6, the J gene TRBJ1-2; TRBD1 is the table's D call, not checked against the DNA. A total of 13 residues make up the CDR3, ends included. Germline V lookup: CDR1 SGHDT, CDR2 YYEEEE. The CDR3 loop reads CASSPGQGRIILY.

The V gene is TRBV7-8, the J gene TRBJ2-3, with D possibly being TRBD1 (6 bases). V dropped 3 bases and J dropped 1 base, with 17 bases sitting between them. There are 17 residues in the CDR3. Germline loops: CDR1 SGHVS, CDR2 FQNEAQ. The DNA for the CDR3 is TGTGCCAGCAGCTTTTTCAGGGGATTGGGGGGCACAGATACGCAGTATTTT. It encodes CASSFFRGLGGTDTQYF. Supplemented by reference TRBV7-8 and TRBJ2-3, the full variable domain reads GAGVSQSPRYKVAKRGQDVALRCDPISGHVSLFWYQQALGQGPEFLTYFQNEAQLDKSGLPSDRFFAERPEGSVSTLKIQRTQQEDSAVYLCASSFFRGLGGTDTQYFGPGTRLTVL.

The V and J genes are TRBV27 and TRBJ2-7, with TRBD2 matching 13 bases. The CDR3 is made up of 15 amino acids. Per germline, CDR1 MNHEY and CDR2 SMNVEV (reference sequence). V was pared by 5 bases and J by 6 bases, with 7 bases of the junction left unmatched. The CDR3 sequence is CASSPRTSGSGEQYF. CDR3 sequence (DNA): TGTGCCAGCAGTCCGCGGACTAGCGGGAGTGGCGAGCAGTACTTC.

In its sample, this clone was seen once. The chain carries TRBV23-1 and TRBJ2-3, with 8 bases lining up with TRBD1. TRBV23-1 is marked as an open reading frame, function uncertain. Trimming removed 4 bases from V and 3 bases from J; junction bases left unmatched: 6. The CDR3 has 15 residues. The CDR3 reads CASSPGQGQTDTQYF. The CDR3 nucleotides read TGCGCCAGCAGTCCAGGACAGGGCCAGACAGATACGCAGTATTTT.

The chain joins TRBV19 to TRBJ2-7; a weak D match, TRBD2 (6 bases). Germline loops: CDR1 LNHDA, CDR2 SQIVND (reference sequence). Trimming took off 3 bases at V and 2 bases at J, with 14 bases between the two ends. This CDR3 contains 15 residues. The CDR3 reads CASSIGGGIAYEQYF. CDR3 in DNA: TGTGCCAGTAGTATTGGAGGCGGGATAGCCTACGAGCAGTACTTC.

This clone was counted a single time. CDR3 in DNA: TGTGCCAGCAGTCCGAGCGGACGAGGCCCCGAGCAGTACTTC. It is translated as CASSPSGRGPEQYF. The rearrangement joins TRBV5-4 to TRBJ2-7, with D possibly being TRBD2 (5 bases). The germline V gene has CDR1 SGHNT and CDR2 YYREEE (reference sequence). This CDR3 is 14 amino acids long. V was trimmed by 5 bases and J by 6 bases, leaving 18 bases between them.

This rearrangement joins TRBV9 to TRBJ2-3; D is ambiguous. CDR3 size: 14 residues. Germline V lookup: CDR1 SGDLS, CDR2 YYNGEE. V lost 0 bases and J 0 bases, leaving 5 bases between the germline ends. CDR3 nucleotides: TGTGCCAGCAGCGTAGGGCCTAGCACAGATACGCAGTATTTT. This translates into CASSVGPSTDTQYF.

The chain combines TRBV9 with TRBJ2-1; 14 positions match TRBD2. Germline CDR1 is SGDLS and CDR2 is YYNGEE. The ends lost 3 bases at V and 4 bases at J; junction bases unmatched: 9. This CDR3 contains 18 residues. The CDR3 bases are TGTGCCAGCAGCGAGGGACTAGCGGGAGTAAGGCCGTACAATGAGCAGTTCTTC. It specifies CASSEGLAGVRPYNEQFF.

This chain connects TRBV9 to TRBJ2-1, with D unclear. Germline V gives CDR1 SGDLS, CDR2 YYNGEE. This CDR3 is 16 amino acids long. V shed 0 bases and J shed 4 bases, with 14 bases lying between them. CDR3 in amino acids: CASSVDEAVRYNEQFF. Written as DNA, the CDR3 is TGTGCCAGCAGCGTAGATGAGGCAGTGCGTTACAATGAGCAGTTCTTC. The entire variable domain, with the rest obtained from reference TRBV9 and TRBJ2-1, is as follows: DSGVTQTPKHLITATGQRVTLRCSPRSGDLSVYWYQQSLDQGLQFLIQYYNGEERAKGNILERFSAQQFPDLHSELNLSSLELGDSALYFCASSVDEAVRYNEQFFGPGTRLTVL.

This rearrangement joins TRBV28 to TRBJ1-4; no reliable D call. Germline loops: CDR1 MDHEN, CDR2 SYDVKM. The V end was cut by 5 bases, the J end by 8 bases, with 18 bases between. The CDR3 is 15 amino acids. The CDR3 bases are TGTGCCAGCAGTCCGTCCGGGAGTAAGCGCGAAAAACTGTTTTTT. Translating gives CASSPSGSKREKLFF.